This entry concerns a single T cell receptor beta chain. This entry comes from a study of shared T cell receptors in the human thymus. CDR3 length equals 15 residues. The V and J ends lost 2 bases and 4 bases respectively, with 16 bases between them. Germline CDR1 is SGHDT and CDR2 is YYEEEE. Sequencing used immunoSEQ multiplex PCR; TCRdb keeps in-frame clones, though not all of them. Seen here are some 760,000 clones, 75% to 90% observed once, and the top ten hold about 0.011%. This sample also appeared in a second study, on human thymus T cells.

Sequencing was carried out using thymocytes. The clonotype comes from a girl in the first two years of life with a congenital heart defect. This chain connects TRBV5-6 to TRBJ2-7, with D tentatively TRBD2 (7 bases). As DNA, the CDR3 is TGTGCCAGCAGCTTCCGGGGCGGGGGCGGATACGAGCAGTACTTC. This codes for CASSFRGGGGYEQYF.